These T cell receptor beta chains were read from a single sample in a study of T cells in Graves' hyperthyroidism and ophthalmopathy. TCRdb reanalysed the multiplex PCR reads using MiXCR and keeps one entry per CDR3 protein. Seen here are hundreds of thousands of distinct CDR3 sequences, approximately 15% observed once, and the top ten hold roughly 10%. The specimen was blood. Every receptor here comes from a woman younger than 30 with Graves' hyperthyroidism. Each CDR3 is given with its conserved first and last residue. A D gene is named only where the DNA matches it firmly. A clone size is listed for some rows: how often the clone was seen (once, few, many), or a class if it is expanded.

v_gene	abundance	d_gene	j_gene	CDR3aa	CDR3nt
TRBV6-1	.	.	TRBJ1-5	CASSEWGIHQPQHF	TGTGCCAGCAGTGAGTGGGGAATTCATCAGCCCCAGCATTTT
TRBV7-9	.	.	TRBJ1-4	CASSQKTPNPEKLFF	TGTGCCAGCAGCCAAAAAACTCCGAACCCTGAAAAACTGTTTTTT
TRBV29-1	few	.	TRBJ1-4	CSVRGLGATNEKLFF	TGCAGCGTCCGAGGGCTTGGAGCAACTAATGAAAAACTGTTTTTT
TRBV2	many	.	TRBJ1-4	CASREVGTENEKLFF	TGTGCCAGCAGAGAGGTGGGGACGGAAAATGAAAAACTGTTTTTT
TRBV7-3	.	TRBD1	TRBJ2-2	CASRSRQGKIGELFF	TGTGCCAGCAGATCAAGACAGGGGAAAATCGGGGAGCTGTTTTTT
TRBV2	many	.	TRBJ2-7	CASTPFIASLYEQYF	TGTGCCAGCACCCCGTTTATAGCGAGCCTCTACGAGCAGTACTTC
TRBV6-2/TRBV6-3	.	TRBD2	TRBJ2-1	CASSLTSVYNEQFF	TGTGCCAGCAGCCTAACTAGCGTATACAATGAGCAGTTCTTC
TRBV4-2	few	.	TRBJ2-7	CASSQDPTGLYEQYF	TGTGCCAGCAGCCAAGATCCCACAGGGTTATACGAGCAGTACTTC
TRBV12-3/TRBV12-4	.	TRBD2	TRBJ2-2	CASSLGAGGTGELFF	TGTGCCAGCAGTTTAGGGGCGGGAGGGACCGGGGAGCTGTTTTTT
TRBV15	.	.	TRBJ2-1	CATSSPTRINEQFF	TGTGCCACCAGCAGCCCGACTAGGATAAATGAGCAGTTCTTC
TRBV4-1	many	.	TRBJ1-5	CASSRGGGRPQHF	TGCGCCAGCAGCAGAGGAGGGGGGCGGCCCCAGCATTTT
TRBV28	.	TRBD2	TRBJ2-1	CANSSQFFASGQTHNEQFF	TGTGCCAACAGTTCCCAATTTTTTGCTAGCGGTCAGACACACAATGAGCAGTTCTTC
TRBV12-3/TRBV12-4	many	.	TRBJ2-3	CASSLSRSLNTQYF	TGTGCCAGCAGTTTATCCAGGTCCCTGAATACGCAGTATTTT
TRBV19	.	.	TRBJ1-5	CASNGGYTEVGNQPQHF	TGTGCCAGTAACGGGGGGTATACGGAAGTGGGCAATCAGCCCCAGCATTTT
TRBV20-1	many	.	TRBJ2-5	CSAREKYQETQYF	TGCAGTGCCAGGGAAAAGTACCAAGAGACCCAGTACTTC
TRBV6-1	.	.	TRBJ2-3	CASSQGSTQYF	TGTGCCAGCAGTCAGGGGTCAACGCAGTATTTT
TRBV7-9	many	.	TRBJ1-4	CASSPRTATNEKLFF	TGTGCCAGCAGCCCCAGGACTGCAACTAATGAAAAACTGTTTTTT
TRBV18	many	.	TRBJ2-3	CASSPRTGDSDTQYF	TGTGCCAGCTCACCTCGTACAGGGGACTCAGATACGCAGTATTTT
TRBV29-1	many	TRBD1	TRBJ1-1	CSVDRGRGTEAFF	TGCAGCGTGGACAGGGGGCGCGGAACTGAAGCTTTCTTT
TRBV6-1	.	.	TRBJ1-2	CASSQEDHIGYTF	TGTGCCAGCAGCCAAGAGGACCATATCGGCTACACCTTC
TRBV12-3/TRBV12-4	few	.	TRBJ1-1	CASTLPGGRLEAFF	TGTGCCAGCACCCTGCCCGGGGGGCGACTTGAAGCTTTCTTT
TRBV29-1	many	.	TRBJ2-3	CSVEFGGGTDTQYF	TGCAGCGTTGAATTCGGTGGGGGCACAGATACGCAGTATTTT
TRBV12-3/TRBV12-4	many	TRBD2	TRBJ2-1	CASSFTSGWNEQFF	TGTGCCAGCAGTTTCACTAGCGGGTGGAATGAGCAGTTCTTC
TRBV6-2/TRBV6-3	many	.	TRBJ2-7	CASSYVPGKSYEQYF	TGTGCCAGCAGTTACGTTCCGGGGAAATCGTACGAGCAGTACTTC
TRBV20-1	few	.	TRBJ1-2	CSASPAGTYGYGYTF	TGCAGTGCGAGCCCCGCGGGGACTTACGGCTATGGCTACACCTTC
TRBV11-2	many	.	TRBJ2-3	CASSLGAYTQYF	TGTGCCAGCAGCTTAGGGGCCTATACGCAGTATTTT
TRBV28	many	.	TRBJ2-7	CASSSPIYRSPASYEQYF	TGTGCCAGCAGTTCCCCAATTTACAGGTCCCCCGCCTCCTACGAGCAGTACTTC
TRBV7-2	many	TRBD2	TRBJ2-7	CASSDGLAGIYAYEQYF	TGTGCCAGCAGCGACGGACTAGCGGGGATCTACGCCTACGAGCAGTACTTC
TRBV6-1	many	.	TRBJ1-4	CASSYGGWGEKLFF	TGTGCCAGCAGTTACGGGGGCTGGGGTGAAAAACTGTTTTTT
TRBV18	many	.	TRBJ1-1	CASSPYPNTEAFF	TGTGCCAGCTCACCTTACCCGAACACTGAAGCTTTCTTT
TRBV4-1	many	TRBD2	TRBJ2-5	CASSPRGLAGGITLETQYF	TGCGCCAGCAGCCCCAGGGGCCTAGCGGGAGGCATCACATTGGAGACCCAGTACTTC
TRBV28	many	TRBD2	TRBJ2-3	CASSFLAGDRDTQYF	TGTGCCAGCAGTTTTCTAGCGGGAGACCGAGATACGCAGTATTTT
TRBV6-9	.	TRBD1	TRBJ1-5	CASSSTGTESGQPQHF	TGTGCCAGCAGTTCCACCGGGACAGAGTCCGGGCAGCCCCAGCATTTT
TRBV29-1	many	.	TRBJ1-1	CSVWVTAGQEAFF	TGCAGCGTTTGGGTGACCGCGGGACAAGAAGCTTTCTTT
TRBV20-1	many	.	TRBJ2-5	CSARATPLETQYF	TGCAGTGCTAGAGCAACGCCTCTGGAGACCCAGTACTTC
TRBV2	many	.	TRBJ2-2	CASSDEDRQNTGELFF	TGTGCCAGCAGTGACGAGGACAGACAGAACACCGGGGAGCTGTTTTTT
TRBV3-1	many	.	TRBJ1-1	CASSQRGTNTEAFF	TGTGCCAGCAGCCAACGGGGGACGAACACTGAAGCTTTCTTT
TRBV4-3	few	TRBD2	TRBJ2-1	CASSQVLLAEESSYNEQFF	TGCGCCAGCAGCCAAGTACTACTAGCGGAAGAGAGCTCCTACAATGAGCAGTTCTTC
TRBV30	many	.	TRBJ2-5	CAWSVGSQETQYF	TGTGCCTGGAGTGTAGGATCCCAAGAGACCCAGTACTTC
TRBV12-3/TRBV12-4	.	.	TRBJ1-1	CASSLNTWSTEAFF	TGTGCCAGCAGTTTAAACACATGGAGCACTGAAGCTTTCTTT
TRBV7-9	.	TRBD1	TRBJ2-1	CASSFRGQGGQFF	TGTGCCAGCAGCTTTAGGGGGCAGGGTGGGCAGTTCTTC
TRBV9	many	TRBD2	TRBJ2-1	CASSPQREEVFNEQFF	TGTGCCAGCAGCCCCCAGCGGGAGGAGGTGTTCAATGAGCAGTTCTTC
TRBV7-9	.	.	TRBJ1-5	CASSLVGGDQPQHF	TGTGCCAGCAGCTTAGTAGGCGGAGATCAGCCCCAGCATTTT
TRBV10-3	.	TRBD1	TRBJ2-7	CASAGTGDSYEQYF	TGTGCAAGCGCCGGGACAGGGGATTCCTACGAGCAGTACTTC
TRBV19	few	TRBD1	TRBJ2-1	CASSYTGTGLNEQFF	TGTGCCAGTAGTTATACCGGGACAGGGCTTAATGAGCAGTTCTTC
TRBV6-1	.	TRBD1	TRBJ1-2	CASPRSDRGGYTF	TGTGCCAGCCCAAGGTCGGACAGGGGCGGCTACACCTTC